The T cell receptor (beta chain) under discussion was sequenced for a study of T cells in Graves' hyperthyroidism and ophthalmopathy. Unmatched junction bases numbered 3, after V lost 4 bases and J lost 4 bases. CDR1 and CDR2 (germline): SGHTA, FQGTGA. The CDR3 runs 15 residues. At least ten counts were recorded for this clonotype. The investigators amplified TCR beta CDR3 regions from RNA transcripts. HTBI primers were the set used in a first-round RT-PCR of the TCR CDR3. Each CDR3 protein gets one entry after TCRdb re-called the multiplex PCR reads with MiXCR. This sample has about 200,000 distinct CDR3 sequences, with 15% to 20% found just once.

The V and J genes are TRBV7-3 and TRBJ2-5; 13 positions match TRBD2. The receptor was isolated from a man aged 50 or older with Graves' hyperthyroidism. The specimen was blood. In nucleotides, the CDR3 is TGTGCCAGCAGCTCCGGACTAGCGGGAGCAGAGACCCAGTACTTC. Translation gives CASSSGLAGAETQYF.